This TCR beta chain was obtained from a study of vaccination effects on CD4 cells after COVID-19 (dated by TCRdb to 2022 to 2024). Background on the whole study: Across the study, the median time from the second dose to post-vaccine sampling was 72 days (range 14 to 241). SARS-CoV-2 spike-specific CD4+ TCR repertoires from before and after mRNA vaccination were compared in COVID-19 convalescent patients and in infection-naive vaccine recipients. The full study included fewer than eleven COVID-19 convalescent patients and several SARS-CoV-2-naive healthy vaccine recipients. Cultures from other donors in the study were sequenced with the Oncomine TCR Beta short-read assay on an Illumina iSeq 100.

In the ViraFEST assay, PBMC were stimulated with viral peptide pools, and antigen-specific CD4+ T cell clonotypes were then identified by expansion using TCR sequencing. After approximately eleven days of culture, CD4+ T cells were isolated with the EasySep CD4+ T cell isolation kit. Each participant got two doses of an mRNA SARS-CoV-2 vaccine, either BNT162b2 or mRNA-1273. Negative nucleocapsid antibody results before and after vaccination confirmed that the healthy vaccine recipients had no prior SARS-CoV-2 infection. Roughly 1.9 million PBMC per well were cultured with 8.5 to 10 ug/ml peptides in IMDM containing around 5.3% human AB serum, approximately 10 IU/ml IL-2 and gentamicin. On days 3 and 7, half of the culture medium was replaced with fresh IL-2-containing medium. Unless noted otherwise, every peptide stimulation condition was cultured in triplicate wells. Using Ficoll-Paque Plus gradient centrifugation, PBMC were separated from whole blood and then either used fresh or cryopreserved at -140C. The spike proteins of SARS-CoV-2 and of the common cold coronaviruses HCoV-NL63, HCoV-OC43 and HCoV-229E were spanned by overlapping peptide pools. The QIAamp micro DNA kit was used to extract genomic DNA from the cultured CD4+ T cells.

The library came from the immunoSEQ multiplex PCR assay. TCR beta CDR3 sequencing was performed on DNA from the cultured, isolated CD4+ T cells. The source study handled its data this way. Non-productive TCR sequences were removed and reads were trimmed to the CDR3 region, keeping CDR3s of at least 7 amino acids. The MANAFEST web app was used to identify antigen-specific clonotypes by comparing expansion in peptide wells with expansion in reference cultures. To be called positive, a clone needed expansion at FDR<0.05 compared with the reference and with all other wells, an odds ratio greater than 5, and a frequency greater than 0.1% in two replicate wells. A clonotype was defined as cross-reactive if the clonotype was significantly expanded both in SARS-CoV-2 spike wells and in at least one common cold coronavirus spike condition. Using the stringdist R package, CDR3 similarity was measured by Levenshtein distance, and unrooted trees were constructed with ape in R 3.6.1. This immuneACCESS table, as held by TCRdb, lists in-frame sequences with V and J called but not all clones. Of the missing ones, under half trace to an unresolved V gene in checked studies; the others have no known cause. That table furnishes V, J and clone size, whereas the DNA furnished D and trimming. Recorded for this sample are 25,000 to 30,000 clones; approximately 71% of them occurred a single time. Approximately 8.8% of the sample is held by the ten biggest clonotypes.

CDR1 and CDR2, per the germline V gene, are SGHRS and YFSETQ. The junction shows trimming of 4 bases on V and 10 bases on J, and the gene matches do not reach 5 bases of it. CDR3 length: 13 amino acids, cysteine to phenylalanine. The retained sequence is limited to the CDR3, 39 bases, with the frame set at the first base. Overall results and qualifications from the work: Marked clonal contraction was observed in both infection-induced and vaccine-induced clones at late post-vaccination timepoints, consistent with waning T cell responses. In healthy vaccine recipients, vaccine-induced clones were almost all SARS-CoV-2 mono-reactive, with only 1 of 255 being cross-reactive with common cold coronaviruses. The study was limited by a small number of convalescent patients and lacked early post-infection timepoints.

A word on this clone: There is no known antigen for this receptor. The sample holds no much larger clone one base away, and base qualities are not on file.

The material sequenced was CD4+ T cells from PBMCs cultured with HCoV-NL63 spike peptides, taken after COVID-19 vaccination. The cell subset or site label of this sample denotes: HCoV-NL63 spike overlapping peptide pool stimulation. This receptor chain uses TRBV5-1 and TRBJ2-1, with TRBD2 matching 10 junction bases. The clonotype comes from a human donor who received a COVID-19 vaccine. The DNA is TGCGCCAGCAGCAACGAGCGGGAGGGGGAGCAGTTCTTC. Translated, it reads CASSNEREGEQFF.